Included here is one T cell receptor (beta chain) sequence, with context. Its antigen is unidentified. Excluded were patients having autoimmune disease history or systemic immunosuppression. Measured with immunoSEQ multiplex PCR; TCRdb has only the in-frame clones, and not every one. Among around 30,000 clones listed, 80% to 85% were seen once. Germline values: CDR1 SEHNR, CDR2 FQNEAQ (reference sequence). This CDR3 contains 13 residues. The germline V and J ends were trimmed by 1 base and 8 bases, with 6 bases remaining between them. These data are taken from a study of OX40 agonist ivuxolimab in advanced cancers. Study information: Those enrolled were less than 85% male, with a mean age of about 66 years and ages from roughly 23 to 80.

Study findings and constraints: Mean expanded clone counts were higher in CD8+ than CD4+ T cells.

The J gene is TRBJ1-6, the V gene TRBV7-9; D is undetermined. The specimen was CD4+ or CD8+ T cells sorted from blood, collected in a trial of the OX40 agonist ivuxolimab. The sequence came from an adult with an advanced solid tumor such as melanoma, head and neck, liver or kidney cancer. This chain's CDR3 is CASSLETHSPLHF. DNA for the CDR3: TGTGCCAGCAGCTTAGAGACGCATTCACCCCTCCACTTT.